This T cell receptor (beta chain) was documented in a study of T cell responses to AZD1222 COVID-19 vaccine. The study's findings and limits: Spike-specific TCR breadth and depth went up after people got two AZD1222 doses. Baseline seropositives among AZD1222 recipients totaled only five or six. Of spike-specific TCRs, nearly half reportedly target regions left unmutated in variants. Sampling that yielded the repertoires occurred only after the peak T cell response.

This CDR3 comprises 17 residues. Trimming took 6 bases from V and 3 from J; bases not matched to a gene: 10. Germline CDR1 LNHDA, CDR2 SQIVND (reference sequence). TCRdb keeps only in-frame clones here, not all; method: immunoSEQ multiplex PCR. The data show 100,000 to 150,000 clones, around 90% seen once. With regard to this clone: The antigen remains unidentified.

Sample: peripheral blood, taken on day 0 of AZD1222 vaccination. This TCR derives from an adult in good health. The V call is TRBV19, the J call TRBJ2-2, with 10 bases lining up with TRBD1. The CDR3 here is CASSLDRDRGYTGELFF. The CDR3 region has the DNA TGTGCCAGTAGCCTGGACCGGGACAGGGGTTACACCGGGGAGCTGTTTTTT.